A single sample is the source of the 4 T cell receptor beta chains below, sequenced in a study of shared clonotypes between healthy human individuals. Measured with immunoSEQ multiplex PCR; TCRdb has only the in-frame clones, and not every one. Seen here are about 680,000 clones, 92% observed once, and the top ten hold roughly 22%. Only CD45RO-negative cells positively selected for CCR7 counted as naive CD8 cells, so terminally differentiated effector memory CD45RA+ cells were excluded. Source material: naive CD8+ T cells sorted from blood. The receptors derive from a young man in good health.

The V gene is TRBV10-1, the J gene TRBJ1-1; D may be TRBD1 (6 bases). V lost 4 bases and J lost 8, with 11 bases in between. This CDR3 is built from 12 residues. Germline V gives CDR1 WNHNN, CDR2 SYGVQD (reference sequence). The CDR3 DNA reads as TGCGCCAGCAGTGGGAGTGACAGGGAAGCTTTCTTT. This sequence encodes CASSGSDREAFF.

CDR3 bases: TGCAGCGTTGTTCCTAGCAGCCGTTACGAGCAGTACTTC. This sequence encodes CSVVPSSRYEQYF. The chain couples TRBV29-1 to TRBJ2-7; D is perhaps TRBD2 (5 bases). From germline, CDR1 is SQVTM and CDR2 ANQGSEA. V was pared by 4 bases and J by 4 bases, with 14 bases between. The CDR3 is made up of 13 amino acids.

V is TRBV29-1 and J is TRBJ2-5, with D hard to call. This CDR3 has 12 residues. CDR1 and CDR2 (germline): SQVTM, ANQGSEA. V lost 1 base and J 5 bases, leaving 8 bases between the germline ends. In DNA, the CDR3 is TGCAGCGTTGAAGGTCCTAGGGAGACCCAGTACTTC. Translated: CSVEGPRETQYF.

V gene TRBV15 combines with J gene TRBJ2-7; no clear D. The CDR3 is made up of 13 amino acids. Trimming stripped 2 bases from V and 2 bases from J, with 7 bases between. CDR1 and CDR2 (germline): LNHNV, YYDKDF (reference sequence). The CDR3 DNA is TGTGCCACCAGCAGACCCGGGCCCTACGAGCAGTACTTC. This encodes CATSRPGPYEQYF. Combining the CDR3 with reference TRBV15 and TRBJ2-7 gives the whole variable domain DAMVIQNPRYQVTQFGKPVTLSCSQTLNHNVMYWYQQKSSQAPKLLFHYYDKDFNNEADTPDNFQSRRPNTSFCFLDIRSPGLGDTAMYLCATSRPGPYEQYFGPGTRLTVT.